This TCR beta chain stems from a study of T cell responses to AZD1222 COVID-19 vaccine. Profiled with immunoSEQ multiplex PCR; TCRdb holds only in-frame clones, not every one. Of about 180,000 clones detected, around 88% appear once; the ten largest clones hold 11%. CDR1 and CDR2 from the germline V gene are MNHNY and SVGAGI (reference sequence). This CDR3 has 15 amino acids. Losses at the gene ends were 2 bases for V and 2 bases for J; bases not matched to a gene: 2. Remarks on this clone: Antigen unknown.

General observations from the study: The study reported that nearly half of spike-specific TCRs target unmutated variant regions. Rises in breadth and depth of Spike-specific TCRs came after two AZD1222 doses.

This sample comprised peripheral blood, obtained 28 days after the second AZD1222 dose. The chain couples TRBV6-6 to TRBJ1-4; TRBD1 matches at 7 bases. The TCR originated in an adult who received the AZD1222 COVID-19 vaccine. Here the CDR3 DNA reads TGTGCCAGCAGTTACCCGACAGGGACTAATGAAAAACTGTTTTTT. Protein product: CASSYPTGTNEKLFF.